One and the same sample provided the 21 T cell receptor beta chains below, sequenced in a study of cytomegalovirus exposure and HLA in healthy donors. PCR primers comprised 60 Vbeta and 13 Jbeta primers. Sequencing was performed with immunoSEQ multiplex PCR; in TCRdb, only in-frame clones are kept and a portion is missing. The sample lists fewer than 150,000 clones; about four fifths were seen once. The sequencing input was PBMCs. These receptor sequences come from a man aged 40-49 years in good health and CMV-seropositive.

The rearrangement uses TRBV13 and TRBJ2-7; 7 bases align to TRBD2. Germline CDR1 and CDR2: PRHDT and FYEKMQ (reference sequence). The trim removed 0 bases at V and 2 bases at J, leaving 4 bases unmatched. The CDR3 has 15 residues. The chain's CDR3 is CASSLGLAVTYEQYF. The CDR3 DNA is TGTGCCAGCAGCTTAGGTCTAGCGGTAACCTACGAGCAGTACTTC.

The chain links TRBV5-1 to TRBJ1-3; 8 bases are a match to TRBD1. The CDR3 consists of 20 residues. Germline assignment: CDR1 SGHRS and CDR2 YFSETQ. Trimming cost V 0 bases and J 0 bases; bases outside gene matches: 14. CDR3 region: CASSLAGGQDATSSGNTIYF. CDR3 nucleotide sequence: TGCGCCAGCAGCTTGGCCGGGGGACAGGATGCCACGAGCTCTGGAAACACCATATATTTT.

The chain joins TRBV2 to TRBJ2-5; 9 nucleotides line up with TRBD2. The CDR3 is 15 amino acids. CDR1 and CDR2 from the germline V gene are SNHLY and FYNNEI. Trimming cost V 4 bases and J 1 base; bases outside gene matches: 4. The CDR3 spells CASSVAGALQETQYF. CDR3 nucleotide sequence: TGTGCCAGCAGTGTAGCGGGGGCCCTCCAAGAGACCCAGTACTTC.

The V and J genes are TRBV7-9 and TRBJ2-7, with 9 bases aligning to TRBD1. The V gene's germline CDR1 is SEHNR and CDR2 FQNEAQ (reference sequence). This CDR3 region has 14 residues. J lost 3 bases, V lost 4 bases, and 4 bases had no gene match. CDR3 amino acids: CASSSRQGVYEQYF. In DNA, the CDR3 is TGTGCCAGCAGCTCCCGACAGGGGGTCTACGAGCAGTACTTC.

In this sample, this clone turned up a few times. The chain has TRBV5-4 and TRBJ1-3; D may be TRBD1 (6 bases). Trimming took off 5 bases at V and 3 bases at J, with 12 bases between the two ends. This CDR3 has 14 residues. Germline V lookup: CDR1 SGHNT, CDR2 YYREEE (reference sequence). CDR3 in DNA: TGTGCCAGCAGTCCGGGACACCTTGGAAACACCATATATTTT. Amino acid sequence: CASSPGHLGNTIYF.

The chain is built from TRBV5-4 and TRBJ2-5; TRBD1 agrees at 9 bases. Germline V gives CDR1 SGHNT, CDR2 YYREEE (reference sequence). Trimming at V came to 4 bases and at J to 2 bases, leaving 6 bases not matched to a gene. This CDR3 has 15 amino acids. The CDR3 coding sequence is TGTGCCAGCAGCGGGGGACAGGGACGGCAAGAGACCCAGTACTTC. Protein product: CASSGGQGRQETQYF. The whole variable domain, remainder taken from reference TRBV5-4 and TRBJ2-5, is ETGVTQSPTHLIKTRGQQVTLRCSSQSGHNTVSWYQQALGQGPQFIFQYYREEENGRGNFPPRFSGLQFPNYSSELNVNALELDDSALYLCASSGGQGRQETQYFGPGTRLLVL.

This chain uses TRBV4-1 with TRBJ1-1, with D possibly matching TRBD1 (5 bases). With 2 bases removed from V and 3 bases from J, the gap between germline ends came to 16 bases. Germline assignment: CDR1 MGHRA and CDR2 YSYEKL. The CDR3 spans 16 residues. CDR3 sequence reads: CASSQRQRPEHTEAFF. DNA of the CDR3: TGCGCCAGCAGCCAACGACAGAGGCCGGAGCACACTGAAGCTTTCTTT.

The rearrangement uses TRBV27 and TRBJ2-7; a weak D match, TRBD1 (5 bases). Trimming stripped 5 bases from V and 1 base from J, with 21 bases between. The germline CDR1 and CDR2 sequences are MNHEY and SMNVEV (reference sequence). The CDR3 covers 17 residues. CDR3 nucleotide sequence: TGTGCCAGCAGTGTCACTCCCCCTCAGGGATCGTCCTACGAGCAGTACTTC. Translated: CASSVTPPQGSSYEQYF.

The V call is TRBV18, the J call TRBJ2-5; 9 bases are shared with TRBD1. There are 15 residues in the CDR3. CDR1 is KGHSH, CDR2 LQKENI, per germline. V lost 2 bases, J lost 7 bases, and 8 bases stayed unmatched. The CDR3 is CASSPGTGGAGTQYF. Written as DNA, the CDR3 is TGTGCCAGCTCACCAGGCACAGGGGGCGCTGGGACCCAGTACTTC. Combining the CDR3 with reference TRBV18 and TRBJ2-5 gives the whole variable domain NAGVMQNPRHLVRRRGQEARLRCSPMKGHSHVYWYRQLPEEGLKFMVYLQKENIIDESGMPKERFSAEFPKEGPSILRIQQVVRGDSAAYFCASSPGTGGAGTQYFGPGTRLLVL.

CDR3 region: CASSPSILGDTEAFF. CDR3 nucleotides: TGTGCCAGTAGCCCTTCGATCCTAGGGGACACTGAAGCTTTCTTT. The genes are TRBV19 and TRBJ1-1, with a possible D match to TRBD1 (5 bases). The CDR3 is made up of 15 amino acids. The germline V gene encodes CDR1 LNHDA and CDR2 SQIVND (reference sequence). Trimming removed 6 bases from V and 3 bases from J, with 17 bases in between.

This rearrangement joins TRBV30 to TRBJ2-7; 7 nucleotides align to TRBD2. Per germline, CDR1 GTSNPN and CDR2 SVGIG (reference sequence). The CDR3 runs 13 residues. V lost 3 bases, J lost 5 bases, and 7 bases stayed unmatched. CDR3 bases: TGTGCCTGGAGCCCTGGGGGGGTAGACGAGCAGTACTTC. It is translated as CAWSPGGVDEQYF.

The CDR3 loop reads CASHRGIRSPLHF. In nucleotides, the CDR3 is TGTGCCAGTCACAGGGGGATTCGTTCACCCCTCCACTTT. The chain employs TRBV6-5 and TRBJ1-6, with 8 bases aligning to TRBD1. V shed 9 bases and J 9 bases; nucleotides not matched to a gene: 7. The CDR3 length is 13 residues. Germline V gene data show CDR1 as MNHEY and CDR2 as SVGAGI.

This sequence joins TRBV6-1 and TRBJ1-5; 9 bases fit TRBD1. The V segment lost 7 bases and the J segment 6 bases; nucleotides outside the gene matches: 7. The CDR3 sequence is 14 residues long. Germline values: CDR1 MNHNS, CDR2 SASEGT. For the CDR3, the DNA is TGTGCCAGCAATACCGGGACAGGGCCTCAGCCCCAGCATTTT. This codes for CASNTGTGPQPQHF.

The chain uses TRBV12-5 and TRBJ2-2; 7 nucleotides match TRBD1. Per germline, CDR1 LGHNT and CDR2 FRNRAP. The CDR3 is 18 residues long. V was pared by 6 bases and J by 1 base, with 14 bases of the junction left unmatched. CDR3 nucleotides: TGTGCTAGTGGCAAAGGTCTAACAGGGGTTTGGAACACCGGGGAGCTGTTTTTT. It codes for CASGKGLTGVWNTGELFF.

The V gene is TRBV5-4, the J gene TRBJ2-1, with 12 bases fitting TRBD2. With V trimmed by 5 bases and J by 0 bases, 3 bases remained unmatched. This CDR3 contains 16 residues. Germline V gene sequence: CDR1 SGHNT, CDR2 YYREEE (reference sequence). In DNA, the CDR3 is TGTGCCAGCAGGCCGACTAGCGGGAGCTCCTACAATGAGCAGTTCTTC. It yields the protein CASRPTSGSSYNEQFF. The variable domain in full, with the rest retrieved from reference TRBV5-4 and TRBJ2-1, is ETGVTQSPTHLIKTRGQQVTLRCSSQSGHNTVSWYQQALGQGPQFIFQYYREEENGRGNFPPRFSGLQFPNYSSELNVNALELDDSALYLCASRPTSGSSYNEQFFGPGTRLTVL.

The chain carries TRBV6-1 and TRBJ2-7; 8 bases agree with TRBD1. The CDR3 is 13 residues long. With V trimmed by 3 bases and J by 7 bases, 5 bases remained unmatched. Germline values: CDR1 MNHNS, CDR2 SASEGT. DNA of the CDR3: TGTGCCAGCAGTGACAGGGGGCCCGCGGAGCAGTACTTC. It translates to CASSDRGPAEQYF.

Regarding this clone: One junction end disagrees with the germline gene, perhaps due to a read error. The chain has TRBV30 and TRBJ2-5; weak D call: TRBD2 (5 bases). The germline V gene encodes CDR1 GTSNPN and CDR2 SVGIG (reference sequence). CDR3 size: 14 residues. The CDR3 bases are TGTGCCTGGAGTGTTTCGGGGTCGAGAGAGGCCCAGTACTTC. Residues: CAWSVSGSREAQYF.

This chain joins TRBV7-9 and TRBJ2-7, with a weak D call TRBD2 (6 bases). Germline V gives CDR1 SEHNR, CDR2 FQNEAQ (reference sequence). The CDR3 is 15 residues long. The V end lost 6 bases, the J end lost 2 bases, and 17 bases lay between the germline ends. CDR3 residues: CASRPGTRGPYEQYF. The CDR3 region has the DNA TGTGCCAGCAGACCCGGGACTCGAGGCCCCTACGAGCAGTACTTC. Full variable domain (rest looked up from reference TRBV7-9 and TRBJ2-7): DTGVSQNPRHKITKRGQNVTFRCDPISEHNRLYWYRQTLGQGPEFLTYFQNEAQLEKSRLLSDRFSAERPKGSFSTLEIQRTEQGDSAMYLCASRPGTRGPYEQYFGPGTRLTVT.

J is TRBJ1-5 and V is TRBV27, with TRBD1 matching over 8 bases. Germline V gene data show CDR1 as MNHEY and CDR2 as SMNVEV (reference sequence). The CDR3 spans 15 residues. Trimming removed 6 bases from V and 3 bases from J; junction bases left unmatched: 7. The CDR3 region is CASRWRRGLNQPQHF. CDR3 nucleotides: TGTGCCAGCAGATGGCGCAGGGGGCTCAATCAGCCCCAGCATTTT.

The chain joins TRBV6-4 to TRBJ1-5; 8 bases map to TRBD1. Trimming took 6 bases from V and 5 from J; bases not matched to a gene: 6. The CDR3 has 14 residues. Germline assignment: CDR1 MRHNA and CDR2 SNTAGT. The CDR3 nucleotides read TGTGCCAGCAGCCAAAAACAGGGGGATCAGCCCCAGCATTTT. The encoded protein is CASSQKQGDQPQHF.

The V and J genes are TRBV4-3 and TRBJ1-2, with D unclear. Germline V gene data show CDR1 as LGHNA and CDR2 as YSLEER. V lost 1 base, J lost 4 bases, and 13 bases lay in between. The CDR3 extends over 15 amino acids. CDR3 region: CASSQGWEGSYGYTF. Written as DNA, the CDR3 is TGCGCCAGCAGCCAAGGATGGGAGGGAAGCTATGGCTACACCTTC.